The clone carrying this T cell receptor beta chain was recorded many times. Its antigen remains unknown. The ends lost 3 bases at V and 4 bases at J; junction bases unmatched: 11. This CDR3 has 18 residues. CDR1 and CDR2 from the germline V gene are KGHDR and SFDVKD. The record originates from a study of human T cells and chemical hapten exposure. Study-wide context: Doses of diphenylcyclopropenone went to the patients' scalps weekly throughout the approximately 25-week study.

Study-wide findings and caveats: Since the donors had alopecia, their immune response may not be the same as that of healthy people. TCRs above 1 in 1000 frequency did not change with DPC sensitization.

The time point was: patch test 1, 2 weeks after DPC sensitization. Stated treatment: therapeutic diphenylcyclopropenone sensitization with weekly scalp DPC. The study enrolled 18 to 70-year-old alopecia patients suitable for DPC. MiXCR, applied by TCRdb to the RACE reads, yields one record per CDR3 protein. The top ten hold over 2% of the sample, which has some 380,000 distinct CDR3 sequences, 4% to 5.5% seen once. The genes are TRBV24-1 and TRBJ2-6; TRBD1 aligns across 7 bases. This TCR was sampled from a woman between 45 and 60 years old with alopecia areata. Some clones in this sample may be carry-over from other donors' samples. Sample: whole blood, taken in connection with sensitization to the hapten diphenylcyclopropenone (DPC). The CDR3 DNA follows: TGTGCCACCAGTGATACGAGCGACAGGGCGGCAGGGGCCAACGTCCTGACTTTC. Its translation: CATSDTSDRAAGANVLTF.